This TCR beta chain was sequenced during a study of blood T cell repertoires in COVID-19. TCRdb's copy holds only in-frame clones and misses some; the assay was immunoSEQ multiplex PCR. The sample yields a few hundred thousand clones, 90% seen once. This CDR3 is built from 13 residues. With 9 bases removed from V and 3 bases from J, the gap between germline ends came to 11 bases. Germline assignment: CDR1 MNHEY and CDR2 SMNVEV (reference sequence). V usage is TRBV27 and J usage is TRBJ2-2; possibly TRBD2 for D (6 bases). Sequenced sample: peripheral blood. The sequence was obtained from a woman aged 55-69 years with COVID-19, enrolled during active disease. This CDR3 reads CASRDSYTGELFF. CDR3 sequence (DNA): TGTGCCAGTCGGGACTCCTACACCGGGGAGCTGTTTTTT.